This T cell receptor (beta chain) was captured in a study of blood T cell repertoires in COVID-19. Study at large: Acute-phase and convalescent COVID-19 samples originated in the United States, Italy and Spain.

Method: immunoSEQ multiplex PCR; TCRdb's copy keeps in-frame clones and lacks some. This table has approximately 140,000 clones, about nine tenths appearing once. This CDR3 comprises 16 residues. J lost 7 bases, V lost 5 bases, and 12 bases had no gene match. Germline lookup yields CDR1 SNHLY and CDR2 FYNNEI. V is TRBV2 and J is TRBJ2-3; 10 positions match TRBD2. This clonotype was sampled from a woman between 55 and 75 years old with active or convalescent COVID-19. The sequenced sample consisted of peripheral blood. The CDR3 bases are TGTGCCAGCAGTTCAGCGGGGGGGCCGGGGAGGTATACGCAGTATTTT. Translating gives CASSSAGGPGRYTQYF.